This T cell receptor beta chain was profiled in a study of response to subunit inactivated influenza vaccine. Findings of the study overall: The authors suggested that every seasonal influenza vaccination recruits few new T cells.

Trimming cost V 5 bases and J 2 bases; bases outside gene matches: 11. Germline assignment: CDR1 SGHVS and CDR2 FNYEAQ. This CDR3 is 16 amino acids long. Of note for this clonotype: Its cognate antigen is unknown.

MiXCR was run by TCRdb on the RT-PCR reads, yielding one entry per CDR3 protein. The profile covers some 850,000 distinct CDR3 sequences, with 18% appearing a single time and around 9.9% taken by the ten largest. This TCR derives from a man aged 50-60 years who received an inactivated influenza vaccine. The specimen comprised PBMCs from blood, sampled 4 to 6 days after vaccination. The rearrangement uses TRBV7-6 and TRBJ2-5, with 7 nucleotides matching TRBD2. CDR3 nucleotide sequence: TGTGCCAGCAGCCCAAAACTCGGCGGGGGTCAAGAGACCCAGTACTTC. This translates into CASSPKLGGGQETQYF.